The subject of this entry is one T cell receptor beta chain. Its antigen is undetermined. Germline assignment: CDR1 MGHRA and CDR2 YSYEKL. J lost 6 bases, V lost 1 base, and 5 bases had no gene match. This CDR3 region has 15 residues. The record originates from a study of OX40 agonist ivuxolimab in advanced cancers. About the research overall: Two patients with cutaneous melanoma and one with hepatocellular carcinoma, three in total, showed partial responses. Notes on the study in general: CD4+ T cells averaged fewer expanded clones than CD8+ T cells. Blood T cells, both CD4+ and CD8+, expanded clonally by week 6 at 0.1 to 3.0 mg/kg.

Systemic immunosuppression or a history of autoimmune disease excluded patients. Produced via immunoSEQ multiplex PCR; TCRdb's table is partial and in-frame only. The sample lists 75,000 to 95,000 clones, approximately 80% occurring once. The sample consisted of CD4+ or CD8+ T cells sorted from blood, taken in a trial of the OX40 agonist ivuxolimab. The clonotype originates from an adult with an advanced solid tumor such as melanoma, head and neck, liver or kidney cancer. The chain couples TRBV4-1 to TRBJ2-2; 7 bases match TRBD1. The CDR3 sequence is CASSQADRAAGELFF. CDR3 sequence (DNA): TGCGCCAGCAGCCAAGCCGACAGGGCGGCCGGGGAGCTGTTTTTT.